This T cell receptor (beta chain) came from a study of monozygotic twins with inflammatory bowel disease. Study outcomes and limitations: Diversity of TCRbeta measured by inverse Simpson was lower in IBD patients than in healthy co-twins.

Concerning this clonotype itself: Its antigen is unidentified.

Blood samples, whole and unsorted for T cells, yielded the isolated total RNA. The team made cDNA by running eight separate reactions for each sample. TCRdb reprocessed the 5' RACE reads and reports one entry per CDR3 protein, with no DNA. This sample's table has 330,000 or so distinct CDR3 sequences. Sequencing used blood. This TCR was recovered from a human donor with ulcerative colitis or Crohn's disease, or a healthy co-twin of an affected twin (not recorded which).

CDR3 in amino acids: CASRTEPEPYNEQFF. This chain connects TRBV5-1 to TRBJ2-1. The CDR3 extends over 15 amino acids. Per the germline V gene, CDR1 is SGHRS and CDR2 is YFSETQ.